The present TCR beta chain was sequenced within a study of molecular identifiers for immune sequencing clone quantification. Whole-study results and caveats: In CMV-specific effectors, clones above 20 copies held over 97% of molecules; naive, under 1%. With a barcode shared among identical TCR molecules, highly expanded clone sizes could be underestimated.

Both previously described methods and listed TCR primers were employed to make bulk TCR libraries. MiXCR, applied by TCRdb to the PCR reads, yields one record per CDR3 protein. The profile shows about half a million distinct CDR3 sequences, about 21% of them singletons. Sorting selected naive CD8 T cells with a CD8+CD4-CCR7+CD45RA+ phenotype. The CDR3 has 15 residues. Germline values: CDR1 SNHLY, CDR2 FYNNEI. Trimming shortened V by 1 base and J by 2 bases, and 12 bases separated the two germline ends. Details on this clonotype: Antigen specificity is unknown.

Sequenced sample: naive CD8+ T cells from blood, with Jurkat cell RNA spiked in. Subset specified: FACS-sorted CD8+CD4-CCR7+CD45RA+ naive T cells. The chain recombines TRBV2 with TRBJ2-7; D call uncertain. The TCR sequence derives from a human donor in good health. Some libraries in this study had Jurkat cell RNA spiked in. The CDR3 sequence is CASSEVFRAAYEQYF. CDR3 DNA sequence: TGTGCCAGCAGTGAAGTATTCCGGGCCGCCTACGAGCAGTACTTC.